This T cell receptor (beta chain) was sequenced during a study of blood T cells in healthy people across ages. This CDR3 has 15 amino acids. Trimming took off 1 base at V and 13 bases at J, with 19 bases between the two ends. Germline V gives CDR1 LGHNA, CDR2 YNFKEQ. This clonotype turned up a few times. With a J-beta primer mix and a sample-barcoded 5' primer, a second PCR ran about 6 to 11 cycles. TCRdb re-derived calls from the 5' RACE reads in MiXCR, one entry per CDR3 protein. The data show about 320,000 distinct CDR3 sequences, around 30% seen once. Input material: blood. This chain connects TRBV4-2 to TRBJ1-4; D remains unclear. This TCR was recovered from a woman aged 70 to 79 in good health. The CDR3 here is CASSQAKVNLGGLFF. The CDR3 bases are TGTGCCAGCAGCCAAGCCAAAGTTAACCTCGGAGGACTGTTTTTT.